These T cell receptor beta chains were read from a single sample in a study of post-analysis software for immune sequencing data. TCRdb called the PCR reads again in MiXCR, with one record for every CDR3 protein. The repertoire holds more than 450,000 distinct CDR3 sequences, with around a third as singletons. Sample: blood. These receptors were taken from a girl between 2 and 17 years old with multiple sclerosis. CDR3s include the opening cysteine and the closing phenylalanine or tryptophan. A D gene is named only where the DNA matches it firmly.

v_gene	d_gene	j_gene	CDR3aa
TRBV20-1	TRBD1	TRBJ1-1	CSATPGGMNTEAFF
TRBV5-1	TRBD1	TRBJ2-5	CASGDGTASGETQYF
TRBV11-2	.	TRBJ1-1	CASSSTLKVTNTEAFF
TRBV5-5	.	TRBJ2-1	CASSLTSPQINEQFF
TRBV20-1	.	TRBJ1-4	CSARALGQTDEKLFF
TRBV10-2	.	TRBJ1-2	CASSDGGIPYGYTF
TRBV28	.	TRBJ1-1	CASGLFMNTEAFF
TRBV5-1	TRBD1	TRBJ2-3	CASSGTGRRDTQYF
TRBV5-6	.	TRBJ1-2	CASSPVDRSYGYTF
TRBV28	.	TRBJ1-5	CASSRRGPGSSNQPQHF
TRBV6-1	.	TRBJ2-1	CASSPGPMGFF
TRBV7-9	TRBD1	TRBJ2-3	CASSPGTGRPDTQYF
TRBV4-1	.	TRBJ1-5	CASSQVSGNSNQPQHF
TRBV5-1	.	TRBJ2-1	CASSIYGPPTNNEQFF
TRBV18	TRBD1	TRBJ1-1	CASPSLGRGTEAFF
TRBV4-1	TRBD2	TRBJ2-7	CASSQVGLAYEQYF
TRBV5-1	.	.	CASTGPPYEQYF
TRBV6-5	.	TRBJ2-2	CASSYSALGSPGELFF
TRBV4-2	.	TRBJ1-1	CASSQDPIGGQARAFF
TRBV3-1	.	TRBJ1-1	CASSQGNRATEAFF
TRBV6-6	TRBD1	TRBJ1-1	CASRRQGPNTEAFF
TRBV7-9	.	TRBJ2-5	CASSLDGSWAQETQYF
TRBV6-6	.	TRBJ2-2	CTSRGGNTGELFF
TRBV11-2	TRBD1	TRBJ2-1	CASSSGQGYEQFF
TRBV7-2	TRBD2	TRBJ2-5	CASSLGLGLALRETQYF
TRBV5-1	TRBD1	TRBJ2-5	CASSPRDSGGWQYF
TRBV6-1	.	TRBJ1-2	CASSEGPGQGYTF
TRBV5-1	.	TRBJ1-2	CASSLGMGQRYGYTF
TRBV5-1	.	TRBJ2-7	CASRGGASGGSSYGQYF
TRBV6-1	TRBD1	TRBJ2-7	CASESTGGIYEQYF
TRBV6-5	TRBD2	TRBJ2-5	CASSYLAGRDETQYF
TRBV5-1	TRBD2	TRBJ2-5	CASSPLNRGVEETQYF
TRBV6-4	.	TRBJ2-3	CASSDSRTGGDTQYF
TRBV5-1	.	TRBJ2-2	CASSLGDSRGTGELFF
TRBV18	.	TRBJ1-1	CASSREGHVNTEAFF
TRBV12-3/TRBV12-4	TRBD2	TRBJ2-3	CATSALAGGRTDTQYF
TRBV20-1	TRBD2	TRBJ2-4	CSASRGLAGIFVKNIQYF
TRBV24-1	TRBD2	TRBJ2-1	CATRTSGGGEQFF
TRBV20-1	TRBD2	TRBJ2-3	CSTDLRTSGSTDTQYF
TRBV24-1	TRBD2	TRBJ2-1	CATSDFGSGGANEQFF
TRBV4-1	.	TRBJ1-2	CASSQDFDRPRGYTF
TRBV6-1	.	TRBJ1-2	CASSEILRTDGYTF
TRBV25-1	.	TRBJ2-5	CASSQGGVGETQYF
TRBV12-3/TRBV12-4	.	TRBJ2-7	CASSSGTISSYEQYF
TRBV2	.	TRBJ2-3	CASKVWAPGADTQYF
TRBV20-1	TRBD2	TRBJ2-7	CSARVPGGGTYEQYF
TRBV24-1	.	TRBJ1-1	CATSDSGEAFF
TRBV20-1	TRBD1	TRBJ2-2	CSAVPGQVAGELFF
TRBV5-1	TRBD1	TRBJ2-1	CASSFPLTGAEQFF
TRBV29-1	.	TRBJ2-6	CSVGLVGGPGANVLTF
TRBV4-2	TRBD2	TRBJ2-5	CASSQAGGPSFEQYF
TRBV6-5	.	TRBJ1-2	CASSYSADYGYTF
TRBV19	TRBD1	TRBJ2-1	CASSISTGGYEQFF
TRBV7-8	.	TRBJ2-1	CASSPTVYRGARNNEQFF
TRBV7-8	.	TRBJ2-1	CASSLAAGGLPQSSYNEQFF
TRBV6-1	.	TRBJ2-5	CASSDVGWGKSETQYF
TRBV2	.	TRBJ2-6	CASSEPRASGANVPTF
TRBV28	.	TRBJ2-1	CASSLSDSTYNEQFF
TRBV20-1	.	TRBJ1-1	CSAGNMLDTEAFF